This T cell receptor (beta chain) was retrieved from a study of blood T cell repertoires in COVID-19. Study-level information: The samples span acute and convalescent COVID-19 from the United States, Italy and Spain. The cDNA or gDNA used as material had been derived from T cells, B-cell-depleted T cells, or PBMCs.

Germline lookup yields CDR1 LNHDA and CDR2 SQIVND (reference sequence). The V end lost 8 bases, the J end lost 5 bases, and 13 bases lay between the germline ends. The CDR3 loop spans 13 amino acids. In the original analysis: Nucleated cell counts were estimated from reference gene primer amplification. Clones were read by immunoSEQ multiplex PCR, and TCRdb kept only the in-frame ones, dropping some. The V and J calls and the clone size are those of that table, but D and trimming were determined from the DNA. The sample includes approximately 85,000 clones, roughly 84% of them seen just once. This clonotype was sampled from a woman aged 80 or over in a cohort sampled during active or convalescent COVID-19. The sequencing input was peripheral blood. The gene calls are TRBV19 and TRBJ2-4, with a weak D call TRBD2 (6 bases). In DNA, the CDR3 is TGTGCCAGTGGAGGGATGGGGGAAAACATTCAGTACTTC. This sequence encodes CASGGMGENIQYF.